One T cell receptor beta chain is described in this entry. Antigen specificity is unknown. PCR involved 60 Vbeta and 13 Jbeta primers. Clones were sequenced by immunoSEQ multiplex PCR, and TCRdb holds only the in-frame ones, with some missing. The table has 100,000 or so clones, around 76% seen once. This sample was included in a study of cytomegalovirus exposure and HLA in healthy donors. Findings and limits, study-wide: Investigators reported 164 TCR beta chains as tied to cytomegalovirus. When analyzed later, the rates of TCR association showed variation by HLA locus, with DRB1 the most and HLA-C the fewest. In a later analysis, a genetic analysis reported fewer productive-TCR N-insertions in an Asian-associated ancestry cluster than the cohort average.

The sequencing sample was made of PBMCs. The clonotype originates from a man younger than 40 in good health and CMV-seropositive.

In DNA, the CDR3 is TGTGCCAGCAGCCCCATAGCGGGGGGTAGCACAGATACGCAGTATTTT. Residues: CASSPIAGGSTDTQYF. V usage is TRBV7-3 and J usage is TRBJ2-3, with 10 bases identical to TRBD2. This CDR3 is 16 amino acids long. Trimming at V came to 5 bases and at J to 0 bases, leaving 5 bases not matched to a gene. CDR1 is SGHTA and CDR2 is FQGTGA in the germline V gene.